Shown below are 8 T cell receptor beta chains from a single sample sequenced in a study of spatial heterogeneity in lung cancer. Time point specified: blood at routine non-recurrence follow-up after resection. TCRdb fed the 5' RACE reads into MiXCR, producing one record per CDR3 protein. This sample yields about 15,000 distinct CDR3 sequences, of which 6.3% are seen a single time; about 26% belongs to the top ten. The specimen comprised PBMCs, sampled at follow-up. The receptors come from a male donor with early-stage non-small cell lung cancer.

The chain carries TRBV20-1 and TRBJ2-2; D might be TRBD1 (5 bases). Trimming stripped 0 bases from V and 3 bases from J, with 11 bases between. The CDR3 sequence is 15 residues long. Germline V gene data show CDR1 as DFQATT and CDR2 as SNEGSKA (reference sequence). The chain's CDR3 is CSARDAQGHTGELFF. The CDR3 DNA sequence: TGCAGTGCTAGAGATGCTCAGGGTCACACCGGGGAGCTGTTTTTT.

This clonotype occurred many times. CDR3 sequence: CSVERTRSMETQYF. DNA for the CDR3: TGCAGCGTTGAGAGGACTAGATCCATGGAGACCCAGTACTTC. V is TRBV29-1 and J is TRBJ2-5; 7 positions agree with TRBD2. The CDR3 totals 14 residues. The V segment lost 3 bases and the J segment 5 bases; nucleotides outside the gene matches: 9. The germline CDR1 and CDR2 sequences are SQVTM and ANQGSEA. Full variable domain (rest looked up from reference TRBV29-1 and TRBJ2-5): SAVISQKPSRDICQRGTSLTIQCQVDSQVTMMFWYRQQPGQSLTLIATANQGSEATYESGFVIDKFPISRPNLTFSTLTVSNMSPEDSSIYLCSVERTRSMETQYFGPGTRLLVL.

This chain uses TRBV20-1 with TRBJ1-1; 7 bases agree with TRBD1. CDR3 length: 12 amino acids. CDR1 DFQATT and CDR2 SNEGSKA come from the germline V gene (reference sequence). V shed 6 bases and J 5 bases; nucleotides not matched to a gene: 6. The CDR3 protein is CSARRGQTEAFF. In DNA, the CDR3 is TGCAGTGCGAGGAGGGGGCAAACTGAAGCTTTCTTT.

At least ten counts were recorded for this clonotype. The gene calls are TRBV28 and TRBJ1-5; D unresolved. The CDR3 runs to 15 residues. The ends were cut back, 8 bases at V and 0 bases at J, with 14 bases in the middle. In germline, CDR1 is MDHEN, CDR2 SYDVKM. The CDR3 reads CASEERVNSNQPQHF. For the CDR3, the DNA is TGTGCCAGCGAGGAGAGGGTTAATAGCAATCAGCCCCAGCATTTT.

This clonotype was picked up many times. The CDR3 DNA reads as TGTGCCATCAGGGCAAAAGACGGCTGCACAGATACGCAGTATTTT. This gives the protein CAIRAKDGCTDTQYF. The chain is built from TRBV10-3 and TRBJ2-3; D uncertain. This CDR3 has 15 amino acids. V was trimmed by 6 bases and J by 1 base, leaving 14 bases between them. Germline V gene lookup returns CDR1 ENHRY and CDR2 SYGVKD.

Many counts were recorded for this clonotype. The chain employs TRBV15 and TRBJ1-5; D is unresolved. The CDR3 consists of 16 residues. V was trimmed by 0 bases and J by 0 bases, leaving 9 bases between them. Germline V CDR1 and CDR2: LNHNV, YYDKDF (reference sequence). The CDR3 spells CATSREGEYSNQPQHF. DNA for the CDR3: TGTGCCACCAGCAGAGAGGGCGAGTATAGCAATCAGCCCCAGCATTTT.

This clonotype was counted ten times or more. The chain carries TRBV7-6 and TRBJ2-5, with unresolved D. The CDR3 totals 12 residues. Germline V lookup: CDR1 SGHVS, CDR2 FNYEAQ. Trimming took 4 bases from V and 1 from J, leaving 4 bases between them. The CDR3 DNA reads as TGTGCCAGCAGCTCGGGCCAAGAGACCCAGTACTTC. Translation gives CASSSGQETQYF. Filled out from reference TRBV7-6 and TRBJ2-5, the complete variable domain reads GAGVSQSPRYKVTKRGQDVALRCDPISGHVSLYWYRQALGQGPEFLTYFNYEAQQDKSGLPNDRFSAERPEGSISTLTIQRTEQRDSAMYRCASSSGQETQYFGPGTRLLVL.

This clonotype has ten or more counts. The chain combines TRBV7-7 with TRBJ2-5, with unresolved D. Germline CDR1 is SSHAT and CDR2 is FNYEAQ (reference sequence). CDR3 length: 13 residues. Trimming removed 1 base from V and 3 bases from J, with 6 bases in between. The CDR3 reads CASSLGGEETQYF. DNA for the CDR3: TGTGCCAGCAGCTTAGGTGGGGAAGAGACCCAGTACTTC.